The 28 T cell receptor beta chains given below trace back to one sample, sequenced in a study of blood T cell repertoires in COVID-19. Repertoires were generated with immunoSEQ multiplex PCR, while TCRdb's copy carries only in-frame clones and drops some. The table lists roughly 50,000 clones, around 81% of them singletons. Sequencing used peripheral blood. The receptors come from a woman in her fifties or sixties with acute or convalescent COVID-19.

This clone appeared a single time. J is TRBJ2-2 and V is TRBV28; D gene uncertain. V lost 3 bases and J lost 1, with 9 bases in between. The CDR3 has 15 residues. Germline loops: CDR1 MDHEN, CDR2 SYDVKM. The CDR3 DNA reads TGTGCCAGCAGTTTGGTATGGAGGAACACCGGGGAGCTGTTTTTT. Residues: CASSLVWRNTGELFF.

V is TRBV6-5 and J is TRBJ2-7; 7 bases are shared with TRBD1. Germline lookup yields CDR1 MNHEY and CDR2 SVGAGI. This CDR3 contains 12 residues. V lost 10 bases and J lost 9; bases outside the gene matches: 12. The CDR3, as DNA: TGTGCCACCACAGATGACCGGGACAGGCAGTACTTC. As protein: CATTDDRDRQYF.

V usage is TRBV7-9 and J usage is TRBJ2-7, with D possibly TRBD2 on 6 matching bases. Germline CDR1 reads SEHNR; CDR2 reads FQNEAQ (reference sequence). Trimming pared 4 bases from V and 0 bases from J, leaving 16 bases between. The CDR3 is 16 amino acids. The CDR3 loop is CASSSPTSPSSYEQYF. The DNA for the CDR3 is TGTGCCAGCAGCTCCCCGACTAGTCCCAGCTCCTACGAGCAGTACTTC.

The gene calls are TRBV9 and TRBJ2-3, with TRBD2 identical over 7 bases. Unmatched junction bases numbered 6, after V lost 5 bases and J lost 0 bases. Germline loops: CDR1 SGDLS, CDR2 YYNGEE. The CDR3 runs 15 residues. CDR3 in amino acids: CASSGGGLSTDTQYF. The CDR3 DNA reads TGTGCCAGCAGTGGCGGGGGACTAAGCACAGATACGCAGTATTTT.

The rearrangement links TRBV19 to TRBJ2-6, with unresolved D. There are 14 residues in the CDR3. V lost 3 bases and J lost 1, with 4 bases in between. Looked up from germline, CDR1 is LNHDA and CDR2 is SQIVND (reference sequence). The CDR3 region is CASSIMSGANVLTF. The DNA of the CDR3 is TGTGCCAGTAGTATCATGTCTGGGGCCAACGTCCTGACTTTC. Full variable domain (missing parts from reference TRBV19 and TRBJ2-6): DGGITQSPKYLFRKEGQNVTLSCEQNLNHDAMYWYRQDPGQGLRLIYYSQIVNDFQKGDIAEGYSVSREKKESFPLTVTSAQKNPTAFYLCASSIMSGANVLTFGAGSRLTVL.

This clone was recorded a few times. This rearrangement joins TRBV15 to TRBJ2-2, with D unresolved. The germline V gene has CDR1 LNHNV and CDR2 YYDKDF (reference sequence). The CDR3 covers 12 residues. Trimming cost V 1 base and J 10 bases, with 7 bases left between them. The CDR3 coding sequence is TGTGCCACCAGCAGAGGTACTCCGGAGCTGTTTTTT. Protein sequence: CATSRGTPELFF.

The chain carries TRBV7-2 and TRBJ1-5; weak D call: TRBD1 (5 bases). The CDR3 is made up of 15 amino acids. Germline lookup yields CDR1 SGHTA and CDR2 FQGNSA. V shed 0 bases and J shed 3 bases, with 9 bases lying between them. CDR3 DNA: TGTGCCAGCAGCTTAGCTAGACAGTTCAATCAGCCCCAGCATTTT. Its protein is CASSLARQFNQPQHF.

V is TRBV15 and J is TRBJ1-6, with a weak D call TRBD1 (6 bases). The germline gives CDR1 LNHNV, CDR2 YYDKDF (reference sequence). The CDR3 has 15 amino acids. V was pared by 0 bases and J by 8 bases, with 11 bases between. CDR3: CATSRDRQEYSPLHF. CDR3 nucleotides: TGTGCCACCAGCAGAGATCGACAGGAATATTCACCCCTCCACTTT.

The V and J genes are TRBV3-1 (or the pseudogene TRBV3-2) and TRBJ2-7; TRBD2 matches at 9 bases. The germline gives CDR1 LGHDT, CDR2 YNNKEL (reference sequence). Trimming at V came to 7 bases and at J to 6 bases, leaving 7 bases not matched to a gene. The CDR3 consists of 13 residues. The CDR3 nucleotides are TGTGCCAGCAAAGGGACTAGCCGAGGCGAGCAGTACTTC. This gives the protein CASKGTSRGEQYF.

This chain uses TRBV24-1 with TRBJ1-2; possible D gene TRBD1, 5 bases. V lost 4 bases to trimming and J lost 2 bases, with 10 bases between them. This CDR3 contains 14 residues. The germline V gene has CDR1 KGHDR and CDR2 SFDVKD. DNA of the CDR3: TGTGCCACCAGTGAAGGGGACTCCAACTATGGCTACACCTTC. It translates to CATSEGDSNYGYTF.

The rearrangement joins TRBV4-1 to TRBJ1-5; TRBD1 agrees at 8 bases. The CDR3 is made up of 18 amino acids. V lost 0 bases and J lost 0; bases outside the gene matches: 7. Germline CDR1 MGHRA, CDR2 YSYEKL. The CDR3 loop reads CASSQDIGTGDSNQPQHF. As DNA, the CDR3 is TGCGCCAGCAGCCAAGATATAGGGACAGGAGATAGCAATCAGCCCCAGCATTTT.

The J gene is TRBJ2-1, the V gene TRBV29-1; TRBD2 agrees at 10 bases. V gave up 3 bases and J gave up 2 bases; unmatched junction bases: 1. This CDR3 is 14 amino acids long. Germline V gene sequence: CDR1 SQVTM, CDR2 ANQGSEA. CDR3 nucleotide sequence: TGCAGCGTTGAGACTAGCGGGCCCTACAATGAGCAGTTCTTC. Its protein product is CSVETSGPYNEQFF.

The chain's CDR3 is CASSLTGNDYGYTF. Here the CDR3 DNA reads TGCGCCAGCAGCTTGACAGGGAATGATTATGGCTACACCTTC. The chain recombines TRBV5-1 with TRBJ1-2, with D possibly TRBD1 on 6 matching bases. V was shortened by 1 base and J by 5 bases, with 12 bases between the two germline ends. Per germline, CDR1 SGHRS and CDR2 YFSETQ. The CDR3 is 14 residues long.

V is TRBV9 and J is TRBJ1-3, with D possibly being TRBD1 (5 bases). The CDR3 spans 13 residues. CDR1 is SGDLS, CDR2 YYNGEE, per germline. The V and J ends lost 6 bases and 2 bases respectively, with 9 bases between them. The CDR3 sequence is CASNQGTGNTIYF. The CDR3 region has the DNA TGTGCCAGCAATCAGGGAACTGGAAACACCATATATTTT. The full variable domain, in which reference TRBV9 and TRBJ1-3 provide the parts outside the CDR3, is DSGVTQTPKHLITATGQRVTLRCSPRSGDLSVYWYQQSLDQGLQFLIQYYNGEERAKGNILERFSAQQFPDLHSELNLSSLELGDSALYFCASNQGTGNTIYFGEGSWLTVV.

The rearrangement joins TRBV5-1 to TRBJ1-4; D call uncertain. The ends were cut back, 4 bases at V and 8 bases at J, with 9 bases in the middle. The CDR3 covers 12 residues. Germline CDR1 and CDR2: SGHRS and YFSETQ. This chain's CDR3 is CASSRGGEKLFF. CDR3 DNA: TGCGCCAGCAGCCGCGGAGGGGAAAAACTGTTTTTT.

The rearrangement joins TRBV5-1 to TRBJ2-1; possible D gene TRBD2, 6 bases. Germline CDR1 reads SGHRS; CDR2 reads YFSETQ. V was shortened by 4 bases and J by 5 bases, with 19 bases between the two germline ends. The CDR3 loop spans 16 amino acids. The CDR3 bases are TGCGCCAGCAGCGGCGGCGGGACTCTTTTAAACAATGAGCAGTTCTTC. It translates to CASSGGGTLLNNEQFF.

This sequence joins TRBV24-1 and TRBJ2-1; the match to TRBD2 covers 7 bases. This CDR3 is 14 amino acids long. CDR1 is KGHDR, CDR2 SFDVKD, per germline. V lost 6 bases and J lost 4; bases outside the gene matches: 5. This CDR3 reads CATSPSGEYNEQFF. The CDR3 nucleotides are TGTGCCACCAGTCCTAGCGGAGAGTACAATGAGCAGTTCTTC.

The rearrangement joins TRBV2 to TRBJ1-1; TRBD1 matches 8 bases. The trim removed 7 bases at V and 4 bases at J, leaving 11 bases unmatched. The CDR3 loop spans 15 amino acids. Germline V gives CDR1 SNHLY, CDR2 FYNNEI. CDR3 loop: CASIRNQGAGTEAFF. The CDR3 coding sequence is TGTGCCAGCATCAGAAATCAGGGGGCCGGCACTGAAGCTTTCTTT.

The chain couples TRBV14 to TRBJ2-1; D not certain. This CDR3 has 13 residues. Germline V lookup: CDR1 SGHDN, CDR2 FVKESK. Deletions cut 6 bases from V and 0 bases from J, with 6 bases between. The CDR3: CASRRSSYNEQFF. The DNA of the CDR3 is TGTGCCAGCAGAAGGAGCTCCTACAATGAGCAGTTCTTC. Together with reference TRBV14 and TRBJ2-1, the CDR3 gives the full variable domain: EAGVTQFPSHSVIEKGQTVTLRCDPISGHDNLYWYRRVMGKEIKFLLHFVKESKQDESGMPNNRFLAERTGGTYSTLKVQPAELEDSGVYFCASRRSSYNEQFFGPGTRLTVL.

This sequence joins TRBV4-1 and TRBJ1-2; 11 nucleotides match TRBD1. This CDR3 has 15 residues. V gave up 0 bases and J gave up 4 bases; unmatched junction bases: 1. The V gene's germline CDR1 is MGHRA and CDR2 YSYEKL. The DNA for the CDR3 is TGCGCCAGCAGCCAAGAAGGGACAGGGGGCTATGGCTACACCTTC. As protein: CASSQEGTGGYGYTF.

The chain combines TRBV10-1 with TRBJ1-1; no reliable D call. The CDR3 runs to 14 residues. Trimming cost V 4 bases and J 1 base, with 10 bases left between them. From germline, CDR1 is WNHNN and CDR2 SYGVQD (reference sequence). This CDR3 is CASSGSTPNTEAFF. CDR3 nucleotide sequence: TGCGCCAGCAGTGGCTCGACACCGAACACTGAAGCTTTCTTT.

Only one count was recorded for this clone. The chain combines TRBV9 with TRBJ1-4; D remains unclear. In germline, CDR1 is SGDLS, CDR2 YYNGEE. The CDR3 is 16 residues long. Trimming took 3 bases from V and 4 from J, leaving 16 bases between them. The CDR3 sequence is CASSANGGLGNEKLFF. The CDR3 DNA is TGTGCCAGCAGCGCGAACGGAGGGCTAGGTAATGAAAAACTGTTTTTT.

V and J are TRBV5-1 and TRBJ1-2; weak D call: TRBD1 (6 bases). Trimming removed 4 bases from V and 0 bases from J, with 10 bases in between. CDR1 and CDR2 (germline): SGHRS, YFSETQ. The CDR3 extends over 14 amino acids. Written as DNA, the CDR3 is TGCGCCAGCAGCCCGGACAGAGCTAACTATGGCTACACCTTC. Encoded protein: CASSPDRANYGYTF.

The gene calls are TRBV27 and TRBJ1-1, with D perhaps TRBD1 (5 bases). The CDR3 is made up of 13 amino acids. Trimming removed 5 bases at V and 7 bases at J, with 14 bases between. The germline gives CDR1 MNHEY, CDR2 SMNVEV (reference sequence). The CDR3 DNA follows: TGTGCCAGCAGTCTTGGACATCGCGGTGAAGCTTTCTTT. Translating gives CASSLGHRGEAFF.

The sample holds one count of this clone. CDR3 loop: CASSQGIVLSGNTIYF. CDR3 DNA: TGTGCCAGCAGCCAAGGTATCGTACTCTCTGGAAACACCATATATTTT. The genes are TRBV3-1 (or the pseudogene TRBV3-2) and TRBJ1-3, with D uncertain. The CDR3 extends over 16 amino acids. CDR1 is LGHDT, CDR2 YNNKEL, per germline (reference sequence). Trimming cost V 1 base and J 0 bases, with 10 bases left between them.

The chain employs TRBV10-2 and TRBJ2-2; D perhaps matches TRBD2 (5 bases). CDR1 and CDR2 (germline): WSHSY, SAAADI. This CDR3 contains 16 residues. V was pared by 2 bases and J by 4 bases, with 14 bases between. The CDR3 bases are TGCGCCAGCAGTGAGGGCTACGGACTGAGCACCGGGGAGCTGTTTTTT. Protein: CASSEGYGLSTGELFF.

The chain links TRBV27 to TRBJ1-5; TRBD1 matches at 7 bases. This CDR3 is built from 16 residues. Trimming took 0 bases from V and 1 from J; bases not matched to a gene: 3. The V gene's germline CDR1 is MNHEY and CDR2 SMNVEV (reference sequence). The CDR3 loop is CASSLSQGESNQPQHF. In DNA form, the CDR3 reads TGTGCCAGCAGTTTATCGCAGGGGGAGAGCAATCAGCCCCAGCATTTT.

The CDR3 loop reads CASSPVEPGRATDTQYF. CDR3 coding DNA: TGTGCCAGCTCACCAGTTGAACCCGGGAGGGCCACAGATACGCAGTATTTT. The chain uses TRBV18 and TRBJ2-3; 8 bases are shared with TRBD2. Germline CDR1 and CDR2: KGHSH and LQKENI. Trimming at V came to 2 bases and at J to 2 bases, leaving 9 bases not matched to a gene. The CDR3 has 17 residues.